The 10 T cell receptor beta chains given below trace back to one sample, sequenced in a study of blood T cell repertoires in COVID-19. The protocol was immunoSEQ multiplex PCR, while the TCRdb copy is restricted to in-frame clones and leaves out a portion. The table includes around 100,000 clones, roughly 87% detected once. The sample taken for sequencing was peripheral blood. These receptors all stem from a man in his fifties or sixties with active COVID-19.

The chain carries TRBV2 and TRBJ2-6; a weak D match, TRBD1 (5 bases). CDR3 length: 16 residues. The germline V gene has CDR1 SNHLY and CDR2 FYNNEI. V was pared by 6 bases and J by 4 bases, with 16 bases between. This CDR3 reads CASSAQGLVGANVLTF. The CDR3 DNA follows: TGTGCCAGCAGCGCGCAGGGTCTGGTGGGGGCCAACGTCCTGACTTTC. The whole variable domain, filled in from reference TRBV2 and TRBJ2-6, reads EPEVTQTPSHQVTQMGQEVILRCVPISNHLYFYWYRQILGQKVEFLVSFYNNEISEKSEIFDDQFSVERPDGSNFTLKIRSTKLEDSAMYFCASSAQGLVGANVLTFGAGSRLTVL.

V and J are TRBV6-5 and TRBJ1-2, with D perhaps TRBD1 (5 bases). V gave up 6 bases and J gave up 8 bases, with 16 bases separating them. The CDR3 has 13 residues. Germline assignment: CDR1 MNHEY and CDR2 SVGAGI. The CDR3 sequence is CASSRGDRSGYTF. The CDR3 coding sequence is TGTGCCAGCAGCCGCGGGGACCGATCAGGCTACACCTTC.

The rearrangement links TRBV5-1 to TRBJ1-5, with a tentative D call TRBD1 (6 bases). CDR1 and CDR2 (germline): SGHRS, YFSETQ. The length of the CDR3 is 14 residues. Trimming took 4 bases from V and 4 from J, leaving 12 bases between them. CDR3 protein: CASSAEGGNQPQHF. DNA of the CDR3: TGCGCCAGCAGCGCGGAAGGGGGAAATCAGCCCCAGCATTTT.

V gene TRBV29-1 combines with J gene TRBJ2-1; D is possibly TRBD2 (7 bases). With 4 bases removed from V and 2 bases from J, the gap between germline ends came to 12 bases. This CDR3 region has 14 residues. Germline CDR1 reads SQVTM; CDR2 reads ANQGSEA. The CDR3 DNA follows: TGCAGCGTTGGGGGGGGCCATACCTACAATGAGCAGTTCTTC. Translated, it gives CSVGGGHTYNEQFF.

The rearrangement joins TRBV12-5 to TRBJ2-3; the D gene is possibly TRBD1 (5 bases). Germline CDR1 LGHNT, CDR2 FRNRAP. The CDR3 totals 13 residues. The ends were cut back, 3 bases at V and 8 bases at J, with 12 bases in the middle. The CDR3 region is CASGFVQGGTQYF. CDR3 nucleotide sequence: TGTGCTAGTGGTTTCGTCCAGGGTGGTACGCAGTATTTT.

The gene calls are TRBV9 and TRBJ1-1; D is ambiguous. V shed 1 base and J shed 2 bases, with 6 bases lying between them. The length of the CDR3 is 13 residues. From germline, CDR1 is SGDLS and CDR2 YYNGEE. The CDR3 bases are TGTGCCAGCAGCGTATCAGGAAACACTGAAGCTTTCTTT. Its protein is CASSVSGNTEAFF.

The DNA for the CDR3 is TGTGCCAGCCGGTGGTTGGAGGGCAATCAGCCCCAGCATTTT. It yields the protein CASRWLEGNQPQHF. This sequence joins TRBV2 and TRBJ1-5; D gene unclear. In germline, CDR1 is SNHLY, CDR2 FYNNEI. The CDR3 has 14 amino acids. V dropped 8 bases and J dropped 2 bases, with 13 bases sitting between them.

This chain connects TRBV5-4 to TRBJ2-7, with 8 bases aligning to TRBD1. Trimming at V came to 0 bases and at J to 3 bases, leaving 2 bases not matched to a gene. This CDR3 has 14 amino acids. The germline V gene has CDR1 SGHNT and CDR2 YYREEE (reference sequence). The CDR3 DNA sequence: TGTGCCAGCAGCTTGGACAGGGGGGACTACGAGCAGTACTTC. Amino acids: CASSLDRGDYEQYF.

The gene calls are TRBV19 and TRBJ2-2; the match to TRBD2 covers 10 bases. Per germline, CDR1 LNHDA and CDR2 SQIVND (reference sequence). The CDR3 runs to 16 residues. V gave up 3 bases and J gave up 3 bases; unmatched junction bases: 4. The CDR3 loop reads CASSIVSGGDTGELFF. Here the CDR3 DNA reads TGTGCCAGTAGTATCGTCAGCGGGGGGGACACCGGGGAGCTGTTTTTT. The full variable domain, with the rest looked up from reference TRBV19 and TRBJ2-2, is DGGITQSPKYLFRKEGQNVTLSCEQNLNHDAMYWYRQDPGQGLRLIYYSQIVNDFQKGDIAEGYSVSREKKESFPLTVTSAQKNPTAFYLCASSIVSGGDTGELFFGEGSRLTVL.

This clone was observed once. The rearrangement links TRBV7-8 to TRBJ2-5, with TRBD1 as a possible D gene (5 bases). Germline V lookup: CDR1 SGHVS, CDR2 FQNEAQ. The CDR3 runs 16 residues. Trimming took off 5 bases at V and 1 base at J, with 17 bases between the two ends. Here the CDR3 reads CASSPNTRQGQETQYF. CDR3 nucleotides: TGTGCCAGCAGCCCTAATACCCGCCAGGGCCAAGAGACCCAGTACTTC.